The 12 T cell receptor beta chains listed next were all sequenced from one sample in a study of CD4 T cells in relation to SARS-CoV-2 and coronaviruses. Unexposed donor CD4+ T cells date from about 2011-2018, before the COVID-19 pandemic. Assay used: immunoSEQ multiplex PCR; TCRdb lists only in-frame clones, some missing. The data hold approximately 70,000 clones, with 93% observed a single time. The sequenced sample was naive CD4+ T cells from PBMCs. The subset here: naive CD4+ T cells isolated by negative enrichment. The receptors stem from a human donor in good health.

V is TRBV28 and J is TRBJ1-1; D is undetermined. CDR1 is MDHEN and CDR2 is SYDVKM in the germline V gene. This CDR3 region has 11 residues. The V end lost 3 bases, the J end lost 7 bases, and 6 bases lay between the germline ends. The CDR3 loop is CASSLDDEAFF. CDR3 nucleotide sequence: TGTGCCAGCAGTTTGGACGATGAAGCTTTCTTT. The full variable domain, its missing parts supplied by reference TRBV28 and TRBJ1-1, is DVKVTQSSRYLVKRTGEKVFLECVQDMDHENMFWYRQDPGLGLRLIYFSYDVKMKEKGDIPEGYSVSREKKERFSLILESASTNQTSMYLCASSLDDEAFFGQGTRLTVV.

The chain carries TRBV9 and TRBJ1-1, with 8 nucleotides matching TRBD1. With V trimmed by 1 base and J by 3 bases, 2 bases remained unmatched. Germline V gene sequence: CDR1 SGDLS, CDR2 YYNGEE. The CDR3 runs to 14 residues. In nucleotides, the CDR3 is TGTGCCAGCAGCGTATTGGACAGGGACACTGAAGCTTTCTTT. As protein: CASSVLDRDTEAFF.

The V gene is TRBV13, the J gene TRBJ2-7, with 8 nucleotides matching TRBD2. This CDR3 is 14 amino acids long. Losses at the gene ends were 3 bases for V and 2 bases for J; bases not matched to a gene: 3. CDR1 and CDR2 from the germline V gene are PRHDT and FYEKMQ (reference sequence). CDR3 in DNA: TGTGCCAGCAGCTTGCGGGAGGTGCCCTACGAGCAGTACTTC. This codes for CASSLREVPYEQYF.

V and J are TRBV7-2 and TRBJ2-1, with D possibly being TRBD2 (6 bases). V lost 0 bases and J lost 0, with 12 bases in between. The germline CDR1 and CDR2 sequences are SGHTA and FQGNSA. The CDR3 extends over 17 amino acids. The CDR3 nucleotides read TGTGCCAGCAGCTTAGCGCTCGGGGGAAGCTCCTACAATGAGCAGTTCTTC. This encodes CASSLALGGSSYNEQFF.

The V and J genes are TRBV19 and TRBJ1-4, with D perhaps matching TRBD1 (5 bases). Germline V gives CDR1 LNHDA, CDR2 SQIVND (reference sequence). The CDR3 consists of 16 residues. V lost 3 bases, J lost 8 bases, and 19 bases lay in between. CDR3 amino acids: CASSIWPLMEGEKLFF. For the CDR3, the DNA is TGTGCCAGTAGTATTTGGCCCCTGATGGAGGGGGAAAAACTGTTTTTT.

This chain uses TRBV6-5 with TRBJ2-5; TRBD1 aligns across 8 bases. The germline V gene encodes CDR1 MNHEY and CDR2 SVGAGI. CDR3 length: 14 residues. After removal of 2 bases from V and 5 bases from J, the junction contained 4 bases not matched to a gene. The CDR3 DNA follows: TGTGCCAGCAGTTACAGCAGGGGGCACGAGACCCAGTACTTC. It is translated as CASSYSRGHETQYF.

The V call is TRBV25-1, the J call TRBJ1-1, with D possibly matching TRBD1 (6 bases). The CDR3 extends over 13 amino acids. Looked up from germline, CDR1 is MGHDK and CDR2 is SYGVNS. V was pared by 9 bases and J by 1 base, with 12 bases between. CDR3 nucleotides: TGTGCCAGTAGGGGGTTACAGAACACTGAAGCTTTCTTT. It encodes CASRGLQNTEAFF. Together with reference TRBV25-1 and TRBJ1-1, the CDR3 gives the full variable domain: EADIYQTPRYLVIGTGKKITLECSQTMGHDKMYWYQQDPGMELHLIHYSYGVNSTEKGDLSSESTVSRIRTEHFPLTLESARPSHTSQYLCASRGLQNTEAFFGQGTRLTVV.

The rearrangement uses TRBV7-9 and TRBJ1-5; D gene ambiguous. Germline assignment: CDR1 SEHNR and CDR2 FQNEAQ (reference sequence). The length of the CDR3 is 12 residues. V gave up 5 bases and J gave up 5 bases, with 7 bases separating them. The DNA of the CDR3 is TGTGCCAGCAGCCCAACGGATCAGCCCCAGCATTTT. This gives the protein CASSPTDQPQHF. The full variable domain, in which reference TRBV7-9 and TRBJ1-5 provide the parts outside the CDR3, is DTGVSQNPRHKITKRGQNVTFRCDPISEHNRLYWYRQTLGQGPEFLTYFQNEAQLEKSRLLSDRFSAERPKGSFSTLEIQRTEQGDSAMYLCASSPTDQPQHFGDGTRLSIL.

This clone was counted a single time. The chain recombines TRBV28 with TRBJ1-1, with D possibly being TRBD1 (6 bases). Germline assignment: CDR1 MDHEN and CDR2 SYDVKM. V shed 4 bases and J shed 1 base, with 13 bases lying between them. This CDR3 is 15 amino acids long. The CDR3 DNA reads as TGTGCCAGCAGTTCCCCGGGACACGGGAACACTGAAGCTTTCTTT. It is translated as CASSSPGHGNTEAFF.

This clone has a single count. The rearrangement joins TRBV4-1 to TRBJ2-7, with TRBD2 matching over 8 bases. The CDR3 contains 13 residues. Germline V CDR1 and CDR2: MGHRA, YSYEKL. V gave up 1 base and J gave up 4 bases; unmatched junction bases: 0. CDR3 DNA sequence: TGCGCCAGCAGCCAAGGCGGGAGGTACGAGCAGTACTTC. Protein sequence: CASSQGGRYEQYF.

The chain employs TRBV19 and TRBJ2-2, with D possibly being TRBD2 (6 bases). The V end lost 8 bases, the J end lost 5 bases, and 12 bases lay between the germline ends. Germline V gene lookup returns CDR1 LNHDA and CDR2 SQIVND (reference sequence). CDR3 length: 13 residues. This CDR3 is CASRNGGTGELFF. In nucleotides, the CDR3 is TGTGCCAGTCGTAACGGGGGTACCGGGGAGCTGTTTTTT.

CDR3 in DNA: TGCGCCAGCAGCCCAATAGCGGGAGTGGACGAGCAGTACTTC. As protein: CASSPIAGVDEQYF. This chain links TRBV5-1 with TRBJ2-7; TRBD2 matches at 9 bases. Germline CDR1 and CDR2: SGHRS and YFSETQ. The CDR3 has 14 residues. With 4 bases clipped from V and 5 bases from J, the junction kept 7 bases outside the gene matches. Drawing the rest from reference TRBV5-1 and TRBJ2-7, the complete variable domain is KAGVTQTPRYLIKTRGQQVTLSCSPISGHRSVSWYQQTPGQGLQFLFEYFSETQRNKGNFPGRFSGRQFSNSRSEMNVSTLELGDSALYLCASSPIAGVDEQYFGPGTRLTVT.